The entry that follows covers one T cell receptor (beta chain) sequence. Its antigen is unidentified. The CDR3 covers 15 residues. Germline V gene sequence: CDR1 MGHRA, CDR2 YSYEKL. Trimming removed 1 base from V and 6 bases from J, with 13 bases in between. The entry originates in a study of CD8+CD57+ T cells in acquired aplastic anemia. Findings and caveats of the study: In common between the patients and the controls were some 29 CD8+ CDR3 sequences. For CD8+ Simpson's diversity, patients and controls showed no significant difference.

Investigators profiled TCR beta VDJ and CDR3 from genomic DNA template. Via MiXCR, TCRdb re-called the reads, giving one row per CDR3 protein. The sample holds fewer than 200,000 distinct CDR3 sequences, just under 65% seen once. The chain is built from TRBV4-1 and TRBJ2-1; D might be TRBD1 or TRBD2, each matching 6 bases. The specimen sequenced was sorted CD4+, CD8+, or CD8+CD57+ T cells (not recorded which) from PBMCs. This TCR was sampled from a human donor in good health. The CDR3 reads CASSQAGGMGNEQFF. The CDR3 bases are TGCGCCAGCAGCCAAGCCGGGGGCATGGGCAATGAGCAGTTCTTC.